The clone carrying this TCR beta chain came up many times. Its specificity is unknown. The V end was cut by 3 bases, the J end by 4 bases, with 17 bases between. This CDR3 contains 16 residues. Investigators prepared the TCR beta libraries by applying iRepertoire HTBI primers and Arm-PCR of CDR3 regions. MiXCR, run by TCRdb on the multiplex PCR reads, gives a single entry per CDR3 protein. The table shows approximately 310,000 distinct CDR3 sequences, with 18% occurring only once. The record originates from a study of regulatory T cells in long-lasting Graves disease. Time point defined: newly diagnosed GD, antithyroid drugs for less than 3 months. Extracted RNA from PBMCs served as the source of the TCR library. The patients were drawn from one endocrinology department in Xi'an, China. General study points: Persistent disease was characterized by preferential usage of TRBV28, TRBJ1-2 and TRBJ2-5.

This TCR came from a female donor with Graves disease. Source: peripheral blood mononuclear cells (PBMCs), taken at new diagnosis, from a patient treated with antithyroid drugs. The chain employs TRBV12-3 or TRBV12-4 and TRBJ2-3, with D possibly TRBD2 on 6 matching bases. The CDR3: CASSFVQASGSDTQYF. The CDR3 bases are TGTGCCAGCAGTTTTGTTCAGGCCAGCGGGTCAGATACGCAGTATTTT.